This T cell receptor (beta chain) derives from a study of blood T cell repertoires in COVID-19. Study-level background: The samples span acute and convalescent COVID-19 from the United States, Italy and Spain.

Authors' analysis steps: Estimation of nucleated cell counts relied on the amplification of reference gene primers. Profiled with immunoSEQ multiplex PCR; TCRdb holds only in-frame clones, not every one. That table supplies the V and J calls and clone size; D and trimming were determined from the DNA. Here the sample spans 60,000 to 75,000 clones, over 75% being singletons. V was pared by 2 bases and J by 10 bases, with 12 bases between. The CDR3 extends over 14 amino acids. Germline-derived CDR1 and CDR2 are MNHNS and SASEGT. The sample consisted of peripheral blood. V is TRBV6-1 and J is TRBJ1-6; D is possibly TRBD1 (6 bases). This clonotype was obtained from a human donor in a cohort sampled during active COVID-19. Here the CDR3 reads CASSELTGKSPLHF. DNA for the CDR3: TGTGCCAGCAGTGAATTAACAGGGAAGTCACCCCTCCACTTT.